The subject of this entry is one T cell receptor (beta chain). Its antigen is still unknown. This record belongs to a study of spatial heterogeneity in lung cancer. In the study overall: Sequencing consistently turned up more beta-chain sequences than alpha-chain sequences. For the average unique TCR and UMI combination, more than 8.5 occurrences appeared in raw reads.

General study results and limits: Ubiquitous expanded tumor TCRs surfaced in blood more at resection than they did at follow-up.

The time point: sample taken at primary tumor resection. Trimming shortened V by 3 bases and J by 6 bases, and 13 bases separated the two germline ends. This CDR3 comprises 14 residues. From the 5' RACE reads, TCRdb called clonotypes with MiXCR, one entry per CDR3 protein. The profile shows about 92,000 distinct CDR3 sequences, around 12% of them singletons. This TCR was recovered from a male donor with early-stage non-small cell lung cancer. The sample was PBMCs, taken at surgery. V usage is TRBV12-3 or TRBV12-4 and J usage is TRBJ2-3; perhaps D is TRBD1 or TRBD2 (5 bases each). CDR3 nucleotide sequence: TGTGCCAGCAGTTTTTGGGGACCGAGGGATACGCAGTATTTT. Its protein product is CASSFWGPRDTQYF.